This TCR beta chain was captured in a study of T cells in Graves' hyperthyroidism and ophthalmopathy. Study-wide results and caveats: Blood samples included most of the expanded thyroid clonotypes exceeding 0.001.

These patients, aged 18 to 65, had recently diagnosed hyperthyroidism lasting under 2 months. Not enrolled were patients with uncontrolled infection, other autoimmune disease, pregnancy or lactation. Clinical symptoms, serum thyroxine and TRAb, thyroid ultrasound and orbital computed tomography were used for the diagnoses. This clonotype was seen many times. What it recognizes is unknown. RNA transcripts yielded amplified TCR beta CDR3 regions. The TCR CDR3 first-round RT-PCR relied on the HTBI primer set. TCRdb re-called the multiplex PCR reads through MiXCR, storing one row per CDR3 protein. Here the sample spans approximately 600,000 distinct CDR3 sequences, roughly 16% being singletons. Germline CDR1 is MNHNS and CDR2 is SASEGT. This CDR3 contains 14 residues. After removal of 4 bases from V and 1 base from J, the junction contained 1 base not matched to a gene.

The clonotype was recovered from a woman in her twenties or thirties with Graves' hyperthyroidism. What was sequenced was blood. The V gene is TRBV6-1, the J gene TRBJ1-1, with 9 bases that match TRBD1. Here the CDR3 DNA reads TGTGCCAGCAGTGGGGACAGGGCGAACACTGAAGCTTTCTTT. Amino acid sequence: CASSGDRANTEAFF.